A selection of T cell receptor beta chains follows, all from one sample in a study of shared clonotypes between healthy human individuals. The repertoire was sequenced with immunoSEQ multiplex PCR; TCRdb's copy has only in-frame clones and lacks some. The table has 700,000 or so clones, more than 70% seen once; the top ten hold approximately 1.8%. Sequencing was carried out using memory CD4+ T cells sorted from blood. Receptor source: a woman in her twenties or thirties in good health. Each CDR3 is given with its conserved first and last residue. D genes are given only for firm matches. The size field is filled for only some rows; it gives once, few, many or a size class.

d_gene | j_gene | v_gene | abundance | CDR3nt | CDR3aa
NA | TRBJ1-5 | TRBV5-1 | few | TGCGCCAGCAGCTTGGAAGACAATCAGCCCCAGCATTTT | CASSLEDNQPQHF
TRBD2 | TRBJ2-1 | TRBV20-1 | NA | TGCAGTGCTGCCGGGGGGAATGAGCAGTTCTTC | CSAAGGNEQFF
NA | TRBJ1-4 | TRBV7-3 | NA | TGTGCCAGCAGCTTAGAATCAACAGGTTCGGTTGAAAAACTGTTTTTT | CASSLESTGSVEKLFF
NA | TRBJ2-5 | TRBV2 | NA | TGTGCCAGCAAGGAGAACCCCGAAGGGACCCAGTACTTC | CASKENPEGTQYF
NA | TRBJ2-2 | TRBV18 | NA | TGTGCCAGCTCACCGCAGGGCACCGGGGAGCTGTTTTTT | CASSPQGTGELFF
NA | TRBJ2-1 | TRBV5-1 | NA | TGCGCCAGCACCCGGGGGATGGACGGCAATGAGCAGTTCTTC | CASTRGMDGNEQFF
TRBD1 | TRBJ1-2 | TRBV15 | NA | TGTGCCACCAGCAGAGATCTAGTACGGACAGGGACTGGCTACACCTTC | CATSRDLVRTGTGYTF
NA | TRBJ1-2 | TRBV6-1 | few | TGTGCCAGCGGGCCGGACTATGGCTACACCTTC | CASGPDYGYTF
NA | TRBJ1-1 | TRBV27 | NA | TGTGCCAGCAGTTTAAAAGGGTCGCTCCCTGAAGCTTTCTTT | CASSLKGSLPEAFF
NA | TRBJ1-2 | TRBV28 | NA | TGTGCCAGCAGTTTATGGGGGTCCAACTATGGCTACACCTTC | CASSLWGSNYGYTF
TRBD2 | TRBJ2-3 | TRBV27 | NA | TGTGCCAGCAGGGGACTAGCGGGAAGCACAGATACGCAGTATTTT | CASRGLAGSTDTQYF
NA | TRBJ1-5 | TRBV27 | many | TGTGCCAGCAGTTTTTCGGGATCCCCGCCACAGCCCCAGCATTTT | CASSFSGSPPQPQHF
TRBD1 | TRBJ1-2 | TRBV28 | NA | TGTGCCAGCAGGTCCCAGGGGGCCCTATTCTATGGCTACACCTTC | CASRSQGALFYGYTF
NA | TRBJ2-2 | TRBV11-2 | NA | TGTGCCAGCAGCTTAATGGGGGAGCTGTTTTTT | CASSLMGELFF
NA | TRBJ2-7 | TRBV18 | NA | TGTGCCAGCTCACCACCGGGCAGGGGTGAGTACGAGCAGTACTTC | CASSPPGRGEYEQYF
TRBD2 | TRBJ2-1 | TRBV2 | many | TGTGCCAGCAGTCAACGACTAGCGGGAGTGCATGAGCAGTTCTTC | CASSQRLAGVHEQFF
NA | TRBJ1-1 | TRBV5-1 | few | TGCGCCAGCAGCGGGGGGGATGTCGGTGAAGCTTTCTTT | CASSGGDVGEAFF
NA | TRBJ2-1 | TRBV11-3 | medium-sized | TGTGCCAGCAGCTCGGGACTGGCCTACAATGAGCAGTTCTTC | CASSSGLAYNEQFF
NA | TRBJ2-7 | TRBV18 | NA | TGTGCCAGCTCACCACCGTCTCGGACCTCGCTTAGCTACGAGCAGTACTTC | CASSPPSRTSLSYEQYF
TRBD2 | TRBJ2-4 | TRBV29-1 | NA | TGCAGCGTTGACCCACTAGCGGGAGGCAACATTCAGTACTTC | CSVDPLAGGNIQYF
NA | TRBJ2-5 | TRBV10-3 | NA | TGTGCCACCGGGGCCGGGGAGACCCAGTACTTC | CATGAGETQYF
TRBD2 | TRBJ2-1 | TRBV4-1 | NA | TGCGCCAGCAGCCAAGTTGATATGGGACTAGCGGTCTACAATGAGCAGTTCTTC | CASSQVDMGLAVYNEQFF
NA | TRBJ2-7 | TRBV28 | NA | TGTGCCAGCTGCCCGACACGAGGGACCTACGAGCAGTACTTC | CASCPTRGTYEQYF
NA | TRBJ2-3 | TRBV27 | NA | TGTGCCAGCAGTGATCAAGCCCACTTCCCAGATACGCAGTATTTT | CASSDQAHFPDTQYF
TRBD2 | TRBJ2-7 | TRBV18 | NA | TGTGCCAGCTCACAAACTAGCGGGGACGCCGAGCAGTACTTC | CASSQTSGDAEQYF
NA | TRBJ2-7 | TRBV6-6 | once | TGTGCCAGCAGCCACCGTCCCTACGAGCAGTACTTC | CASSHRPYEQYF
NA | TRBJ2-5 | TRBV9 | once | TGTGCCAGCAGCGTTACAGGTTATCAAGAGACCCAGTACTTC | CASSVTGYQETQYF
NA | TRBJ1-1 | TRBV10-2 | NA | TGCGCCAGCAGTCTGGAGTTGTACACTGAAGCTTTCTTT | CASSLELYTEAFF
TRBD2 | TRBJ2-7 | TRBV7-9 | once | TGTGCCAGCAGCTTACCAGCGGGAGAGACAAGTCCCGAGCAGTACTTC | CASSLPAGETSPEQYF
NA | TRBJ2-1 | TRBV6-1 | NA | TGTGCCAGCAAACCCGACAAATCCTACAATGAGCAGTTCTTC | CASKPDKSYNEQFF
TRBD1 | TRBJ1-2 | TRBV12-5 | NA | TGTGCTAGTGGCCAGACAGGGACTTATGGCTACACCTTC | CASGQTGTYGYTF
NA | TRBJ2-5 | TRBV19 | NA | TGTGCCAGTAGGCAGGATCCGGGGGAGACCCAGTACTTC | CASRQDPGETQYF
NA | TRBJ1-3 | TRBV10-3 | NA | TGTGCCACCACAGGGACCCATTCTGGAAACACCATATATTTT | CATTGTHSGNTIYF
TRBD1 | TRBJ1-1 | TRBV19 | few | TGTGCCAGTAGTACGGACAGGGGCACTGAAGCTTTCTTT | CASSTDRGTEAFF
TRBD2 | TRBJ2-7 | TRBV29-1 | few | TGCAGCGTTGTAGCGGGGACCTACGAGCAGTACTTC | CSVVAGTYEQYF
TRBD2 | TRBJ2-2 | TRBV5-1 | NA | TGCGCCAGCTGCAGGAGGGTAGCGGGAGACACCGGGGAGCTGTTTTTT | CASCRRVAGDTGELFF